Following are 16 T cell receptor beta chains from one sample sequenced in a study of blood T cells in healthy people across ages. Through a sample-barcoded 5' primer and a J-beta primer mix, a second PCR was run for roughly 6 to 12 cycles. MiXCR, run by TCRdb on the 5' RACE reads, gives a single entry per CDR3 protein. Of roughly 680,000 distinct CDR3 sequences listed, roughly 21% are singletons. The sequencing input was blood. The receptors originated from a man between 65 and 80 years old in good health.

The chain is built from TRBV29-1 and TRBJ2-5; D is possibly TRBD1 (6 bases). The length of the CDR3 is 14 residues. Germline V gives CDR1 SQVTM, CDR2 ANQGSEA. V was cut by 1 base and J by 4 bases, with 13 bases left in between. CDR3 region: CSVEVAQGRETQYF. The CDR3 nucleotides are TGCAGCGTTGAAGTTGCACAGGGAAGAGAGACCCAGTACTTC.

This clonotype showed up just a few times. The chain couples TRBV7-2 to TRBJ2-3; D remains unclear. Germline CDR1 reads SGHTA; CDR2 reads FQGNSA. The CDR3 sequence is 11 residues long. Trimming removed 3 bases from V and 7 bases from J, with 5 bases in between. Written as DNA, the CDR3 is TGTGCCAGCAGCTTGATTTATACGCAGTATTTT. This translates into CASSLIYTQYF.

The chain employs TRBV6-5 and TRBJ2-2; 9 bases are a match to TRBD1. Germline V CDR1 and CDR2: MNHEY, SVGAGI. V lost 8 bases, J lost 5 bases, and 9 bases stayed unmatched. CDR3 length equals 15 residues. The CDR3 coding sequence is TGTGCCAGCGGTTTACAGGGGGCGAGAACCGGGGAGCTGTTTTTT. Translated: CASGLQGARTGELFF.

This rearrangement joins TRBV12-3 or TRBV12-4 to TRBJ2-7, with a weak D call TRBD2 (6 bases). The CDR3 loop spans 15 amino acids. Trimming took 5 bases from V and 3 from J, leaving 17 bases between them. The CDR3 loop reads CASSRTTRNIYEQYF. CDR3 DNA sequence: TGTGCCAGCAGTAGGACTACAAGGAACATCTACGAGCAGTACTTC.

The gene calls are TRBV3-1 and TRBJ2-1; maybe TRBD2 (6 bases). This CDR3 comprises 12 residues. Germline CDR1 LGHDT, CDR2 YNNKEL (reference sequence). V was shortened by 6 bases and J by 12 bases, with 15 bases between the two germline ends. DNA of the CDR3: TGTGCCAGCAGTATCTTACCCGGGAGGCAGTTCTTC. Residues: CASSILPGRQFF.

The sample holds a few counts of this clonotype. This chain joins TRBV10-3 and TRBJ2-5; D gene uncertain. This CDR3 comprises 13 residues. V lost 4 bases and J lost 4, with 10 bases in between. Per germline, CDR1 ENHRY and CDR2 SYGVKD. The CDR3, as DNA: TGTGCCATCAGTGCCTCGGCCTCAGAGACCCAGTACTTC. This encodes CAISASASETQYF.

This clonotype was picked up a small number of times. This chain connects TRBV28 to TRBJ2-5; D is undetermined. The DNA matches TRBJ2-1 better at its end, which makes the J call doubtful. This CDR3 spans 14 amino acids. In germline, CDR1 is MDHEN, CDR2 SYDVKM. CDR3 amino acids: CASSLGPPSDEQFF. The CDR3 DNA reads TGTGCCAGCAGTTTAGGCCCTCCGTCGGATGAGCAGTTCTTC.

The chain has TRBV6-1 and TRBJ2-7, with TRBD1 matching 8 bases. In germline, CDR1 is MNHNS, CDR2 SASEGT. V trimming: 6 bases; J trimming: 1 base; junction bases outside the gene matches: 5. The CDR3 covers 14 residues. The CDR3 spells CASSPTGVSYEQYF. CDR3 coding DNA: TGTGCCAGCAGCCCGACAGGGGTTTCCTACGAGCAGTACTTC.

Concerning this clonotype itself: One end of the junction fails to match germline, which may point to a read error. The chain couples TRBV6-5 to TRBJ2-5; D is unresolved. Germline V gene data show CDR1 as MNHEY and CDR2 as SVGAGI. CDR3 length: 16 amino acids. Written as DNA, the CDR3 is TGTGCCAGCAGTTACTCGAAATGGCATAACCAAGGGACCCAGTACTTC. This translates into CASSYSKWHNQGTQYF.

A few counts support this clonotype. A junction end diverges from the germline sequence, so it may reflect a read error. The chain links TRBV5-1 to TRBJ2-2; 11 nucleotides match TRBD2. Germline assignment: CDR1 SGHRS and CDR2 YFSETQ. The CDR3 covers 16 residues. As DNA, the CDR3 is TGCGCCAGCAGCCACAAGACTAGCGGGAACGCCGGGGAGCTGTTTTTT. This sequence encodes CASSHKTSGNAGELFF.

The chain links TRBV28 to TRBJ2-1; D not resolved. The assigned J gene may be wrong: the sequence end matches TRBJ2-7 better. The CDR3 is 12 amino acids. Germline CDR1 MDHEN, CDR2 SYDVKM. The CDR3 nucleotides are TGTGCCAGCAGCCCCCCTAGTGACGAGCAGTACTTC. Translated, it gives CASSPPSDEQYF.

V is TRBV4-1 and J is TRBJ2-5; TRBD2 might be the D (6 bases). The J call is doubtful: the DNA matches TRBJ2-1 better. The CDR3 is 15 amino acids. The germline V gene has CDR1 MGHRA and CDR2 YSYEKL. The CDR3 reads CASSQEYAGSNEQFF. DNA for the CDR3: TGCGCCAGCAGCCAAGAATACGCGGGAAGCAATGAGCAGTTCTTC.

This clonotype was detected a few times. V is TRBV13 and J is TRBJ2-5; TRBD2 matches at 12 bases. The DNA end lines up better with TRBJ2-7; the J call may be wrong. The CDR3 contains 18 residues. Germline lookup yields CDR1 PRHDT and CDR2 FYEKMQ (reference sequence). The CDR3 here is CASSLGPGTSGSSYEQYF. The CDR3 coding sequence is TGTGCCAGCAGCTTAGGGCCCGGGACTAGCGGGTCCTCCTACGAGCAGTACTTC.

As concerns this clonotype: A single base separates this from a much larger clone, so it may be a read error. The chain recombines TRBV7-9 with TRBJ2-5; a possible D gene is TRBD2 (5 bases). The germline gives CDR1 SEHNR, CDR2 FQNEAQ (reference sequence). This CDR3 has 14 amino acids. The DNA for the CDR3 is TGTGTCAGCAGTTACCGAGCGGAGCGAGAGACCCAGTACTTC. Translating it yields CVSSYRAERETQYF.

This clonotype has just a few counts. This chain uses TRBV3-1 with TRBJ2-5, with D perhaps matching TRBD1 (7 bases). The germline V and J ends were trimmed by 3 bases and 5 bases, with 19 bases remaining between them. Germline CDR1 and CDR2: LGHDT and YNNKEL (reference sequence). This CDR3 contains 16 residues. The CDR3 DNA follows: TGTGCCAGCAGCCACCGAGGAGGGGGCTTCGGGGAGACCCAGTACTTC. Protein: CASSHRGGGFGETQYF.

This clonotype was found a few times. V and J are TRBV5-1 and TRBJ2-7; 12 bases fit TRBD2. V gave up 2 bases and J gave up 5 bases; unmatched junction bases: 5. CDR3 size: 15 residues. The germline V gene encodes CDR1 SGHRS and CDR2 YFSETQ. The CDR3 spells CASSLRLAGEHEQYF. CDR3 bases: TGCGCCAGCAGCTTAAGACTAGCGGGAGAGCACGAGCAGTACTTC.